This T cell receptor (beta chain) was obtained from a study of monozygotic twins with inflammatory bowel disease. With respect to this clonotype: Its antigen is not known.

Study findings and constraints: What may have added variability to patient repertoires is that immunosuppressive treatments differed.

With the 5' RACE reads reprocessed, TCRdb shows one record per CDR3 protein and no DNA. Here the sample table reports about 210,000 distinct CDR3 sequences. Total RNA was isolated from whole blood without T cell sorting. CDR3 length: 16 amino acids. This chain uses TRBV12-3 or TRBV12-4 with TRBJ1-1; the TRBD1 assignment by TCRdb is unverifiable without DNA. Sequenced material: blood. This clonotype was obtained from a human donor with ulcerative colitis or Crohn's disease, or a healthy co-twin of an affected twin (not recorded which). This chain's CDR3 is CASRRTGGRFSTEAFF.